A single sample is the source of the 9 T cell receptor beta chains below, sequenced in a study of CXCR3-negative and CXCR3-positive naive CD8 T cells. UMI labels and 5' RACE were used to prepare the TRB cDNA libraries. From the 5' RACE reads, TCRdb lists one entry per CDR3 protein and no DNA. This table lists tens of thousands of distinct CDR3 sequences. Material: naive CXCR3- CD8+ T cells from blood. The subset is: CD45RO-CCR7+CD27+CD95- naive CD8+ T cells lacking CXCR3 (TNR3-). The receptors originated from a human donor in good health. Some clones in this sample may be carry-over from other donors' samples.

This clonotype is medium-sized (0.01 to 0.1%) by frequency. The chain carries TRBV7-9 and TRBJ2-1; TCRdb's assignment of TRBD1 cannot be checked, as there is no DNA. Germline V gene sequence: CDR1 SEHNR, CDR2 FQNEAQ (reference sequence). The CDR3 has 12 amino acids. This CDR3 is CASSPGLERSFF.

The V and J genes are TRBV7-2 and TRBJ2-5. The CDR3 totals 12 residues. CDR1 is SGHTA, CDR2 FQGNSA, per germline. Here the CDR3 reads CASGGNQETQYF.

The chain employs TRBV28 and TRBJ1-5; TCRdb returns TRBD1, unconfirmable since there is no DNA. Germline assignment: CDR1 MDHEN and CDR2 SYDVKM. The CDR3 runs to 18 residues. CDR3 sequence: CASSLEGQGGFSNQPQHF.

The gene calls are TRBV4-1 and TRBJ1-1; the D call from TCRdb, TRBD1, cannot be confirmed without DNA. The CDR3 contains 16 residues. The V gene's germline CDR1 is MGHRA and CDR2 YSYEKL. The CDR3 loop reads CASSQAPGHGNTEAFF.

CDR3 in amino acids: CSVISPLGSYEQYF. The V and J genes are TRBV29-1 and TRBJ2-7; TCRdb reports TRBD1, a call that lacks DNA to check it against. Germline lookup yields CDR1 SQVTM and CDR2 ANQGSEA. There are 14 residues in the CDR3.

The gene calls are TRBV7-3 and TRBJ1-2; lacking DNA, the TRBD1 call made by TCRdb goes unchecked. The CDR3 contains 17 residues. Germline CDR1 and CDR2: SGHTA and FQGTGA. The CDR3 is CASSPLGGSTGDYGYTF.

The CDR3 sequence is CSVGVAEGYEQYF. The J gene is TRBJ2-7, the V gene TRBV29-1; the D call from TCRdb, TRBD2, cannot be confirmed without DNA. This CDR3 has 13 residues. Germline V gene sequence: CDR1 SQVTM, CDR2 ANQGSEA.

Here the CDR3 reads CASSQPSGQGDEKLFF. The rearrangement joins TRBV3-1 to TRBJ1-4; the TRBD1 assignment by TCRdb is unverifiable without DNA. Germline assignment: CDR1 LGHDT and CDR2 YNNKEL (reference sequence). The CDR3 runs 16 residues.

The gene calls are TRBV29-1 and TRBJ2-3; TCRdb calls TRBD2, which cannot be checked without DNA. The CDR3 extends over 16 amino acids. Germline values: CDR1 SQVTM, CDR2 ANQGSEA. This CDR3 is CSVWGLAGGRTDTQYF.